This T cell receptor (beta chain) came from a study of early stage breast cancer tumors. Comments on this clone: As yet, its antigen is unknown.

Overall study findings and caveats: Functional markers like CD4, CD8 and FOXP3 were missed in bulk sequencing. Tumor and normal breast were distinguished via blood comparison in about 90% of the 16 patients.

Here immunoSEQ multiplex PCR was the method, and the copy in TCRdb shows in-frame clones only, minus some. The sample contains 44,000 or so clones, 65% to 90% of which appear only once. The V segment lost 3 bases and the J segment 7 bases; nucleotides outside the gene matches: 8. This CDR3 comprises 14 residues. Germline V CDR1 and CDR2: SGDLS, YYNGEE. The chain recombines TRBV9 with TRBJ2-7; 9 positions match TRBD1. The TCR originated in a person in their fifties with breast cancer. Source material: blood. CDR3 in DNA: TGTGCCAGCAGCGAACCTCCGACAGGGGGTGAGCAGTACTTC. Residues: CASSEPPTGGEQYF.